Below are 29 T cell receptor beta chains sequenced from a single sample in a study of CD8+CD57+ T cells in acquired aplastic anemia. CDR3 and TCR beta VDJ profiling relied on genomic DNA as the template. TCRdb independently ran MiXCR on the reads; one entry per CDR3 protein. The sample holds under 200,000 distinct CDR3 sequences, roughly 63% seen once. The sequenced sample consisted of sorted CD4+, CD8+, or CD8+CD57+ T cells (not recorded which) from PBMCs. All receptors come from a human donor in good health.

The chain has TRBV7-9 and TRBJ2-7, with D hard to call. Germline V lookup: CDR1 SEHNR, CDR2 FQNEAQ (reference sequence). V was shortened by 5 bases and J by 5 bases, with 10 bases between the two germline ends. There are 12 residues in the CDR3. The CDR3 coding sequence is TGTGCCAGCAGCACCCTTCCCCACGAGCAGTACTTC. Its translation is CASSTLPHEQYF.

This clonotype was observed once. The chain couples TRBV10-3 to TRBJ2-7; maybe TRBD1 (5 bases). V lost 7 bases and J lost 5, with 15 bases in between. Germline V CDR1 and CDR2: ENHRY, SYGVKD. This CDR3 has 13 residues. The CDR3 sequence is CAIMQGRRDEQYF. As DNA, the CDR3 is TGTGCCATCATGCAGGGCAGAAGGGACGAGCAGTACTTC.

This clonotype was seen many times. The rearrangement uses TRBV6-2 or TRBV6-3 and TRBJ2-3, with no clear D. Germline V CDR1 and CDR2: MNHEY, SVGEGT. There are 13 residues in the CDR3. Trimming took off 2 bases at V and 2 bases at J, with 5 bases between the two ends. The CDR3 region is CASSYTFTDTQYF. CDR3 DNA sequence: TGTGCCAGCAGTTACACTTTCACAGATACGCAGTATTTT.

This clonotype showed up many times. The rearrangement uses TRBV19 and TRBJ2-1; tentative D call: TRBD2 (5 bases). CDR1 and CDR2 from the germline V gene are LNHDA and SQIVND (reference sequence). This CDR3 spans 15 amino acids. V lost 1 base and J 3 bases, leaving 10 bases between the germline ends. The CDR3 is CASSIGTSIYNEQFF. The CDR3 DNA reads TGTGCCAGTAGTATAGGAACTAGTATCTACAATGAGCAGTTCTTC. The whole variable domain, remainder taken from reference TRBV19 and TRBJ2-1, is DGGITQSPKYLFRKEGQNVTLSCEQNLNHDAMYWYRQDPGQGLRLIYYSQIVNDFQKGDIAEGYSVSREKKESFPLTVTSAQKNPTAFYLCASSIGTSIYNEQFFGPGTRLTVL.

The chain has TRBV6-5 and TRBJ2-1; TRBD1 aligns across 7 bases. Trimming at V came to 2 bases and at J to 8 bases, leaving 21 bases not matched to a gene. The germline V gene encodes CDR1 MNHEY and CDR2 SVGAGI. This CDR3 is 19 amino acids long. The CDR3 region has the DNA TGTGCCAGCAGTTACGGGAACAGTCCCACAGGGGCGAAAACGGATGAGCAGTTCTTC. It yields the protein CASSYGNSPTGAKTDEQFF.

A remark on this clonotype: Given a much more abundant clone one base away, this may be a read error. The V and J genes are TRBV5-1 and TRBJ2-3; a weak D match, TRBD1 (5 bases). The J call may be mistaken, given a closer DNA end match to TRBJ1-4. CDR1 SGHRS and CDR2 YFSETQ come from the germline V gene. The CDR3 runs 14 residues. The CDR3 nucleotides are TGCGCCAGCAGCTCCGGGACGGGTAATGAAAGACTGTTTTTT. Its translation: CASSSGTGNERLFF.

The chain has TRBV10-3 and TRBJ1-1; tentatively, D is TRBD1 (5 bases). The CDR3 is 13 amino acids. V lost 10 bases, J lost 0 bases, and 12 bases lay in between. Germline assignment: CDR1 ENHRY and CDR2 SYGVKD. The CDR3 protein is CATGTEMNTEAFF. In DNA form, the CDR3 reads TGTGCCACCGGGACGGAAATGAACACTGAAGCTTTCTTT.

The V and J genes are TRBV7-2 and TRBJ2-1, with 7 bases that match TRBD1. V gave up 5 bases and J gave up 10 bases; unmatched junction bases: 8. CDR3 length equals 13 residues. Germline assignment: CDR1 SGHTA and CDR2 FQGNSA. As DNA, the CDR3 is TGTGCCAGCAGCAGGAGCTGGACAGGAGAGCAGTTCTTC. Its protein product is CASSRSWTGEQFF.

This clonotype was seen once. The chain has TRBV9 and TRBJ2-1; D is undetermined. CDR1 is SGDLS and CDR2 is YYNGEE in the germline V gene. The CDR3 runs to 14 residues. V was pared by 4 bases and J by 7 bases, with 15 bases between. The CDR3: CASSLDGFRNEQFF. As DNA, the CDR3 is TGTGCCAGCAGCTTGGACGGGTTTAGGAATGAGCAGTTCTTC.

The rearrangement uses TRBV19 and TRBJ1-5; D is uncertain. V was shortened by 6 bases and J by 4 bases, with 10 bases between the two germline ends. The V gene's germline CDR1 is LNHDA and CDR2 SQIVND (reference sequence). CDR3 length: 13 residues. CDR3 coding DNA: TGTGCCAGTAGAACAGTACCAAATCAGCCCCAGCATTTT. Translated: CASRTVPNQPQHF.

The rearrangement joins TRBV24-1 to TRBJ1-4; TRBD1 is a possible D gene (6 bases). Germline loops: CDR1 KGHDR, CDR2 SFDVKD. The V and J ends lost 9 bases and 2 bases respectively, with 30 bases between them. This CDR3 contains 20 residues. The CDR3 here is CATRGRGLGGHRFTNEKLFF. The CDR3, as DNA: TGTGCCACCCGGGGGCGGGGCCTAGGAGGTCACCGGTTTACTAATGAAAAACTGTTTTTT.

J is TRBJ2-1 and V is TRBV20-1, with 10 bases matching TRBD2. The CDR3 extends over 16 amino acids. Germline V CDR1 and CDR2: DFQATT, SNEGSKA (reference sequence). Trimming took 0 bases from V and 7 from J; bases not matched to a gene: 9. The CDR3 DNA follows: TGCAGTGCTAGAGAGCTACTAGCGGGGAGAGGTAATGAGCAGTTCTTC. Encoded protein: CSARELLAGRGNEQFF.

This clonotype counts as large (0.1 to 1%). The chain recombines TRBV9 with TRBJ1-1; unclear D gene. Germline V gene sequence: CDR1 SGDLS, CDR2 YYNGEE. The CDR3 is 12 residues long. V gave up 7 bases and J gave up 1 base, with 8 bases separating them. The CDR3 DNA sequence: TGTGCCAGCCAAGGACCGAACACTGAAGCTTTCTTT. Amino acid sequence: CASQGPNTEAFF.

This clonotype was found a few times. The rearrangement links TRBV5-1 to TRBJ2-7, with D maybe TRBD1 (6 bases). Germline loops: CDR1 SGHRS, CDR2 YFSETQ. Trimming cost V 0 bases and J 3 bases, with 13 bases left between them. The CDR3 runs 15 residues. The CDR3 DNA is TGCGCCAGCAGCTTGGATGCAGGGGCGAGCTACGAGCAGTACTTC. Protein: CASSLDAGASYEQYF.

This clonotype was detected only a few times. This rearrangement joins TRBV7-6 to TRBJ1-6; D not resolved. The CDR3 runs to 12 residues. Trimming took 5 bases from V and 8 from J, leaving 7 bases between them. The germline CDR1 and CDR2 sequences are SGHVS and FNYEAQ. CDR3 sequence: CASSINDSPLHF. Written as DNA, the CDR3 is TGTGCCAGCAGCATAAACGATTCACCCCTCCACTTT.

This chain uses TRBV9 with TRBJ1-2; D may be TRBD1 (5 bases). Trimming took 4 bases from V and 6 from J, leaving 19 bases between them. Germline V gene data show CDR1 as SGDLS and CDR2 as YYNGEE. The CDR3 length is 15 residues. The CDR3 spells CASSPWDRDRNGYTF. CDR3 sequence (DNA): TGTGCCAGCAGCCCTTGGGACCGTGATCGGAATGGCTACACCTTC.

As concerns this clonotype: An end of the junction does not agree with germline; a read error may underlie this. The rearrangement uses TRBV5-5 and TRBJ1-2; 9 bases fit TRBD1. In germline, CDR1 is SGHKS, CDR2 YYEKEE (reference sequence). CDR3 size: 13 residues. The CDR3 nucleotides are TGCGCCAGCAGCGGACAGGGGAACTATGGCTACACCTTC. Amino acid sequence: CASSGQGNYGYTF.

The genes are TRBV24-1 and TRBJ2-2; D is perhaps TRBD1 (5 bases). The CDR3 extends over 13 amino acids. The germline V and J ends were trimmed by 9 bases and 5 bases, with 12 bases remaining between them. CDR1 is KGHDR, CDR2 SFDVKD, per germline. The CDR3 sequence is CATLDQGTGELFF. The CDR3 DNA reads TGTGCCACCCTGGACCAGGGAACCGGGGAGCTGTTTTTT.

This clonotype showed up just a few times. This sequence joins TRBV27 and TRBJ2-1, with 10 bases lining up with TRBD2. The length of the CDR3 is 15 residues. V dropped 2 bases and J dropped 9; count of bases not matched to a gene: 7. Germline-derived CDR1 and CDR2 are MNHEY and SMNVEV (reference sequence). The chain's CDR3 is CASSLGLAGVFEQFF. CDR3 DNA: TGTGCCAGCAGTTTAGGGCTAGCGGGAGTATTTGAGCAGTTCTTC.

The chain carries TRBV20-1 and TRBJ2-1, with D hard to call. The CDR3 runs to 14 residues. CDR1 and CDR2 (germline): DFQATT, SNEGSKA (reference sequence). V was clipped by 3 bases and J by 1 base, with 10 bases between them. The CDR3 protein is CSARTTESYNEQFF. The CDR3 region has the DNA TGCAGTGCTAGGACGACGGAATCCTACAATGAGCAGTTCTTC.

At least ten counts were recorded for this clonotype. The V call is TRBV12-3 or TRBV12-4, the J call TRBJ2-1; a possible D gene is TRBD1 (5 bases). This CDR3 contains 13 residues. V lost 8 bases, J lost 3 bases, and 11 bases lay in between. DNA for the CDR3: TGTGCCAGCGGCAGGGTCGTCTACAATGAGCAGTTCTTC. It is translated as CASGRVVYNEQFF.

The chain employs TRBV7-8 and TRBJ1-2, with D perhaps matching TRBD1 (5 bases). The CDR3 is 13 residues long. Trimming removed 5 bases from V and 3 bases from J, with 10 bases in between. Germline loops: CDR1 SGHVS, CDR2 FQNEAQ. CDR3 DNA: TGTGCCAGCAGCAGGGGTTTCGACTATGGCTACACCTTC. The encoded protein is CASSRGFDYGYTF.

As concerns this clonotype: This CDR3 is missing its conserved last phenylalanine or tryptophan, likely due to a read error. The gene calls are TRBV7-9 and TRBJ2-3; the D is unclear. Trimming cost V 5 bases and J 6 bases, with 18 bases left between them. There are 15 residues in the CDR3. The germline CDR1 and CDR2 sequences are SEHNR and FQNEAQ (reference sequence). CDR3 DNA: TGTGCCAGCAGCCACCACTCCCCCGTCACGGATACGCAGTATGTT. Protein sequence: CASSHHSPVTDTQYV.

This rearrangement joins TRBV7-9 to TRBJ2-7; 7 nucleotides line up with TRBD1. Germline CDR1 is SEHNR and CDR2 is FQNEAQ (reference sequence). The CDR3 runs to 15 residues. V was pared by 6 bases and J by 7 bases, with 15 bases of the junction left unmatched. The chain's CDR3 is CASSLTGELTKEQYF. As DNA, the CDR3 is TGTGCCAGCAGTTTAACAGGGGAACTCACGAAGGAGCAGTACTTC.

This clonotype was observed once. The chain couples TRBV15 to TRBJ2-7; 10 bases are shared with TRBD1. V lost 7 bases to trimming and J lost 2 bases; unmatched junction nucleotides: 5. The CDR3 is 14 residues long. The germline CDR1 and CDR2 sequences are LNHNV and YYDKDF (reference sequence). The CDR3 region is CATIRDRGPYEQYF. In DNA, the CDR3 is TGTGCCACCATCCGGGACAGGGGTCCCTACGAGCAGTACTTC.

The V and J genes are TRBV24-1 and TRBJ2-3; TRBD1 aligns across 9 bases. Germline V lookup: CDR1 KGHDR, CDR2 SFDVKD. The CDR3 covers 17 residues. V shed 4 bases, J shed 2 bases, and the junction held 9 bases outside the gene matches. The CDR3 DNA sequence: TGTGCCACCAGTGACCCTGAGGGGACAGGGAACACAGATACGCAGTATTTT. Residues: CATSDPEGTGNTDTQYF.

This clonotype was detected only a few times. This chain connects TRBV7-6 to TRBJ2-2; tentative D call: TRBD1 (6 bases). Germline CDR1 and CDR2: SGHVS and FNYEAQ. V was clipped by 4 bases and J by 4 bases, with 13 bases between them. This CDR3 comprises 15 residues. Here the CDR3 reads CASSSQGSGTGELFF. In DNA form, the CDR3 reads TGTGCCAGCAGCTCACAGGGTTCAGGCACCGGGGAGCTGTTTTTT.

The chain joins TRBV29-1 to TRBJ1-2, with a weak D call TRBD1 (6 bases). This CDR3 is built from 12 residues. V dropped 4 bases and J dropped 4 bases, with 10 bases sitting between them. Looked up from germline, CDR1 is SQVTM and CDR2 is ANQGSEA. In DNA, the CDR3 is TGCAGCGTTGCGGGGGCGAGCTATGGCTACACCTTC. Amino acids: CSVAGASYGYTF.

DNA of the CDR3: TGCAGCGAAACTAGCGGGAGGAGGGAGACCCAGTACTTC. Translated: CSETSGRRETQYF. The genes are TRBV29-1 and TRBJ2-5, with 12 bases fitting TRBD2. The J segment lost 5 bases and the V segment lost 7 bases, leaving 5 bases of the junction unmatched. The CDR3 is made up of 13 amino acids. Looked up from germline, CDR1 is SQVTM and CDR2 is ANQGSEA.